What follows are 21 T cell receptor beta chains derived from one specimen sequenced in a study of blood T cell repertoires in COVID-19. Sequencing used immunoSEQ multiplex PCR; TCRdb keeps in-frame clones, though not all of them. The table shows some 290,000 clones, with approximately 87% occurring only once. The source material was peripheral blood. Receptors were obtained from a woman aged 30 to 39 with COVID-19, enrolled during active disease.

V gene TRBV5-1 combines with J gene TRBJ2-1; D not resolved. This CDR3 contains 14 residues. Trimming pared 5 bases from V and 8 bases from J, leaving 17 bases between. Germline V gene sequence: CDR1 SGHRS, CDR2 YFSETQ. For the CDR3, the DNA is TGCGCCAGCAGGGTACACCACCCCCGGGATGAGCAGTTCTTC. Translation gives CASRVHHPRDEQFF.

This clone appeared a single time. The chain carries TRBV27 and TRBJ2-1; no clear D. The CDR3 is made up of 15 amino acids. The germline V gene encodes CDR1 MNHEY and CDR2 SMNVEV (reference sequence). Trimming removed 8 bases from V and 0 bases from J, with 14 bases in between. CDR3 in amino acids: CASGFLVSSYNEQFF. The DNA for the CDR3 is TGTGCCAGCGGATTCCTAGTCAGCTCCTACAATGAGCAGTTCTTC.

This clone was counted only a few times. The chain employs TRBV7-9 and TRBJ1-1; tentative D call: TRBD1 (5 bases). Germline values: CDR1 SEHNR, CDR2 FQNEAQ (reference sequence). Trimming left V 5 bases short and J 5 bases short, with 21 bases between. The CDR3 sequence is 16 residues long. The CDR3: CASSPRYGGTATEAFF. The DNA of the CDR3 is TGTGCCAGCAGCCCCCGATACGGCGGGACGGCTACTGAAGCTTTCTTT.

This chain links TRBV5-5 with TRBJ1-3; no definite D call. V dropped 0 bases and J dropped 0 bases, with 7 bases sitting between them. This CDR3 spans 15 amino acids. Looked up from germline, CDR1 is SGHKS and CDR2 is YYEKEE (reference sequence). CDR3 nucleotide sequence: TGTGCCAGCAGCTTGGCTATCAACTCTGGAAACACCATATATTTT. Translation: CASSLAINSGNTIYF.

The CDR3 protein is CASSLGRTGETQYF. In nucleotides, the CDR3 is TGTGCCAGCAGCTTGGGAAGGACTGGGGAGACCCAGTACTTC. The V gene is TRBV5-4, the J gene TRBJ2-5, with a tentative D call TRBD2 (5 bases). Deletions cut 0 bases from V and 5 bases from J, with 11 bases between. Germline CDR1 reads SGHNT; CDR2 reads YYREEE (reference sequence). This CDR3 is 14 amino acids long.

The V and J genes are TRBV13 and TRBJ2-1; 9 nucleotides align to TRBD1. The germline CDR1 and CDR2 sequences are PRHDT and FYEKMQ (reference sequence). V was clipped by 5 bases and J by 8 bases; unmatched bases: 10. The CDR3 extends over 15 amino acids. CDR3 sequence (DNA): TGTGCCAGCAGCCCTACAGGGGGCGAGGGAGATGAGCAGTTCTTC. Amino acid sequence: CASSPTGGEGDEQFF.

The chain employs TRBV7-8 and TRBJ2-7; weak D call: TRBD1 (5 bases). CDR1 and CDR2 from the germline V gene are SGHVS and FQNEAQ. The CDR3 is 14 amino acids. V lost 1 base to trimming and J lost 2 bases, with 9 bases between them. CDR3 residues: CASSLVGRAYEQYF. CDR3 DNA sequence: TGTGCCAGCAGCTTAGTTGGCAGGGCCTACGAGCAGTACTTC.

The CDR3 nucleotides are TGTGCCAGCAGGTTATCAGTCTCGCCCCTAGACAACTATGGCTACACCTTC. Its protein product is CASRLSVSPLDNYGYTF. The gene calls are TRBV3-1 (or the pseudogene TRBV3-2) and TRBJ1-2; no firm D call. The V end was cut by 6 bases, the J end by 2 bases, with 22 bases between. Germline V gene lookup returns CDR1 LGHDT and CDR2 YNNKEL (reference sequence). The CDR3 is 17 amino acids.

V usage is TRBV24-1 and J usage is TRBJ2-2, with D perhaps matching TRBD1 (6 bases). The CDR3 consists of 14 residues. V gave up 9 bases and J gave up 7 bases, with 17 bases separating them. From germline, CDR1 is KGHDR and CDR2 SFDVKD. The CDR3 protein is CATFDNTGIGELFF. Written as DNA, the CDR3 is TGTGCCACCTTCGACAATACAGGGATCGGGGAGCTGTTTTTT.

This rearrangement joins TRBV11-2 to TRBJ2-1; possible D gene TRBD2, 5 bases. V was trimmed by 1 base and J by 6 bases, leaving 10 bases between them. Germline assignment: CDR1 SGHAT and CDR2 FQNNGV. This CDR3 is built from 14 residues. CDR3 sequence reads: CASSLGGSPNEQFF. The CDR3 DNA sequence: TGTGCCAGCAGCTTAGGAGGGAGCCCCAATGAGCAGTTCTTC.

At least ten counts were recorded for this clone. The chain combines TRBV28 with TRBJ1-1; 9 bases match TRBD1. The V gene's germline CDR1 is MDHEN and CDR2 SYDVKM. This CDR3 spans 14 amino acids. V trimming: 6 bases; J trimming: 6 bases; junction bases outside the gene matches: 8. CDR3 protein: CASRTGTGLAEAFF. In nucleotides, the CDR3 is TGTGCCAGCAGAACCGGGACAGGGTTGGCTGAAGCTTTCTTT.

The CDR3 DNA reads TGTGCCATCCTGGACAGACCTAACTATGGCTACACCTTC. It codes for CAILDRPNYGYTF. This sequence joins TRBV2 and TRBJ1-2; D may be TRBD1 (6 bases). In germline, CDR1 is SNHLY, CDR2 FYNNEI. The CDR3 is 13 amino acids. V dropped 10 bases and J dropped 0 bases, with 12 bases sitting between them.

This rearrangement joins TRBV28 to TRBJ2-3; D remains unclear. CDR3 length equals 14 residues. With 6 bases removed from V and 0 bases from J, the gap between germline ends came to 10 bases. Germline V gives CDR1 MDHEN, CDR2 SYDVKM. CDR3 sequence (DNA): TGTGCCAGCAGCCCGTTTGTGAGCACAGATACGCAGTATTTT. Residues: CASSPFVSTDTQYF.

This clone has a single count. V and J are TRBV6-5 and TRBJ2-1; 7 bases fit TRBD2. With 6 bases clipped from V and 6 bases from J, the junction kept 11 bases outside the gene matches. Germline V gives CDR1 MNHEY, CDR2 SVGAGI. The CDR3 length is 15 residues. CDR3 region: CASSQGRGGVNEQFF. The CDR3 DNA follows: TGTGCCAGCAGCCAAGGGCGGGGAGGGGTCAATGAGCAGTTCTTC.

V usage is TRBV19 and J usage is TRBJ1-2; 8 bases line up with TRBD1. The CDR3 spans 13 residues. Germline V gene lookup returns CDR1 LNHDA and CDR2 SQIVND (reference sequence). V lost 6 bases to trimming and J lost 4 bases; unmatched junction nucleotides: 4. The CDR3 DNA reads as TGTGCCAGTAGCACCGGACAGGGCTATGGCTACACCTTC. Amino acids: CASSTGQGYGYTF.

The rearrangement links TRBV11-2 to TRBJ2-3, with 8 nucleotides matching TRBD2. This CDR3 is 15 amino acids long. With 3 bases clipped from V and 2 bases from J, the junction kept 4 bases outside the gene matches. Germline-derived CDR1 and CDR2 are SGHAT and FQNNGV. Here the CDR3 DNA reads TGTGCCAGCAGCTTCGCGGGGGGTTTCACAGATACGCAGTATTTT. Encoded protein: CASSFAGGFTDTQYF.

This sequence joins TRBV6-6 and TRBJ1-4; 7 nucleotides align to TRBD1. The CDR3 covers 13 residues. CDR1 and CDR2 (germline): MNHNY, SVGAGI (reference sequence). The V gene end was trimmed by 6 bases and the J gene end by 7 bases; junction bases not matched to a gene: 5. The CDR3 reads CASSSGTVEKLFF. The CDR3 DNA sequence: TGTGCCAGCAGCTCAGGGACAGTTGAAAAACTGTTTTTT.

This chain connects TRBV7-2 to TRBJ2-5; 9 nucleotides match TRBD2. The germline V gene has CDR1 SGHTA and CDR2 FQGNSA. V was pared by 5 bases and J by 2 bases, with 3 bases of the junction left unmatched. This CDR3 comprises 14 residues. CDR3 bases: TGTGCCAGCAGCCCTAGCGGGGTACAAGAGACCCAGTACTTC. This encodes CASSPSGVQETQYF. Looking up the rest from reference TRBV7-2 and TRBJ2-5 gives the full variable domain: GAGVSQSPSNKVTEKGKDVELRCDPISGHTALYWYRQSLGQGLEFLIYFQGNSAPDKSGLPSDRFSAERTGGSVSTLTIQRTQQEDSAVYLCASSPSGVQETQYFGPGTRLLVL.

The chain's CDR3 is CAWSLGLGTGHEQYF. The CDR3, as DNA: TGTGCCTGGAGCCTGGGACTCGGGACAGGGCACGAGCAGTACTTC. The rearrangement uses TRBV30 and TRBJ2-7; 9 bases map to TRBD1. Germline V CDR1 and CDR2: GTSNPN, SVGIG (reference sequence). Germline trimming cut 3 bases from V and 5 bases from J; bases unmatched to any gene: 11. CDR3 length: 15 residues.

The CDR3 DNA follows: TGTGCCAGCTCCCCAGACACAGGGACCTCTGGAAACACCATATATTTT. Protein product: CASSPDTGTSGNTIYF. J is TRBJ1-3 and V is TRBV18, with D possibly matching TRBD1 (6 bases). The CDR3 has 16 amino acids. Trimming cost V 6 bases and J 0 bases, with 15 bases left between them. Germline V gives CDR1 KGHSH, CDR2 LQKENI. The full variable domain, its missing parts supplied by reference TRBV18 and TRBJ1-3, is NAGVMQNPRHLVRRRGQEARLRCSPMKGHSHVYWYRQLPEEGLKFMVYLQKENIIDESGMPKERFSAEFPKEGPSILRIQQVVRGDSAAYFCASSPDTGTSGNTIYFGEGSWLTVV.

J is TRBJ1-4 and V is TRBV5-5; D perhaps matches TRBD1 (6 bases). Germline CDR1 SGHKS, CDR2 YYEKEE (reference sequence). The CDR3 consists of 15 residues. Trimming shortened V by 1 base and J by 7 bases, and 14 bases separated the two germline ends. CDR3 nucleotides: TGTGCCAGCAGCTTGAAACAGGGAAGTAGTGAAAAACTGTTTTTT. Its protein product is CASSLKQGSSEKLFF. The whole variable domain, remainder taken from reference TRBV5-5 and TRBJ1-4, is DAGVTQSPTHLIKTRGQQVTLRCSPISGHKSVSWYQQVLGQGPQFIFQYYEKEERGRGNFPDRFSARQFPNYSSELNVNALLLGDSALYLCASSLKQGSSEKLFFGSGTQLSVL.